The entry that follows covers one T cell receptor (beta chain) sequence. No antigen is known for it. Base quality data are lacking; no much larger clone is found one base away. This sample was taken from a study of technical replicates of blood from a handful of donors (dated by TCRdb to 2015 to 2018). The library was prepared using the immunoSEQ multiplex PCR assay. Not all clones reach the TCRdb copy of this immuneACCESS table, which keeps in-frame sequences only. Checked studies attribute under half of the gap to unresolved V genes and leave the rest unexplained. The sample has roughly 72,000 clones on record, about 92% of them singletons. The top ten hold around 0.38% of the sample. CDR1 and CDR2, per the germline V gene, are ENHRY and SYGVKD. Spanning cysteine to phenylalanine, the CDR3 consists of 14 amino acids. Of all the DNA, just the CDR3 is kept, 42 bases in frame from base 1. Compared with germline, V lacks 5 bases and J lacks 7 bases; bases without a gene match: 6.

Sequencing was carried out using T cells isolated from PBMCs. The sequence joins TRBV10-3 to TRBJ2-1; TRBD2 lines up with 9 middle nucleotides. The receptor comes from a human donor in good health. The DNA sequence is as follows: TGTGCCATCAGTATAGCGGGAGAGAGGAATGAGCAGTTCTTC. This is translated as CAISIAGERNEQFF.